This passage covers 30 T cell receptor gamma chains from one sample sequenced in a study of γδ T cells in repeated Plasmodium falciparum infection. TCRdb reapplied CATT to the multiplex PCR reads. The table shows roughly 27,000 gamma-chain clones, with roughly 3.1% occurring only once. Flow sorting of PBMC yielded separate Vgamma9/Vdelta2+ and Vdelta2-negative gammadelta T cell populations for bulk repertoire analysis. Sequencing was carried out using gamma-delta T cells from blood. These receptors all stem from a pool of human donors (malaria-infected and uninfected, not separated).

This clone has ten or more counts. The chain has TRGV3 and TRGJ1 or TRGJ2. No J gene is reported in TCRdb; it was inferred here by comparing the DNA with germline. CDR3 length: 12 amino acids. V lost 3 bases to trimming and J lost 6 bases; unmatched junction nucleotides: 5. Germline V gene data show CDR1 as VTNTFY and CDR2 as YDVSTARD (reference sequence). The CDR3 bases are TGTGCCACCTGGGACGGAGGTTATAAGAAACTCTTT. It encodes CATWDGGYKKLF.

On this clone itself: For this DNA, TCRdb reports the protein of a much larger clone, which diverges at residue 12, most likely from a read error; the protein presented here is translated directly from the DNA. CDR3 bases: TGTGCCTTGTGGGAGGTGCTGGTAGAGTTGGGCAGAAAAATCAAGGTATTT. The encoded protein is CALWEVLVELGRKIKVF. The chain employs TRGV9 and TRGJP. Because TCRdb records no J gene, it was assigned here through a match of the DNA to germline. The length of the CDR3 is 17 residues. Per the germline V gene, CDR1 is GITISATS and CDR2 is ISYDGTV (reference sequence).

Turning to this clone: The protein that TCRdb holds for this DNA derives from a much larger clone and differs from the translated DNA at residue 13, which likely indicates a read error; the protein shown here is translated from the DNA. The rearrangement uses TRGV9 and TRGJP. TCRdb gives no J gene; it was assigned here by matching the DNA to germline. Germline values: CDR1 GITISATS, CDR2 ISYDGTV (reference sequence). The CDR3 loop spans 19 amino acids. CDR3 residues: CALWEVRVGQELDKKIKVF. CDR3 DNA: TGTGCCTTGTGGGAGGTGCGCGTGGGCCAAGAGTTGGACAAAAAAATCAAGGTATTT.

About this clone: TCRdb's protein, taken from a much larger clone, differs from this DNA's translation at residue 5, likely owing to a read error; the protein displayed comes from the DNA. In DNA form, the CDR3 reads TGTGCCACCTGGGGAGATACCACTGGTTGGTTCAAGATATTT. Its protein is CATWGDTTGWFKIF. The V gene is TRGV4, the J gene TRGJP1. Germline V gene sequence: CDR1 EGSTGY, CDR2 YDSYTSSV. V lost 5 bases and J lost 0; bases outside the gene matches: 3. The CDR3 is 14 residues long.

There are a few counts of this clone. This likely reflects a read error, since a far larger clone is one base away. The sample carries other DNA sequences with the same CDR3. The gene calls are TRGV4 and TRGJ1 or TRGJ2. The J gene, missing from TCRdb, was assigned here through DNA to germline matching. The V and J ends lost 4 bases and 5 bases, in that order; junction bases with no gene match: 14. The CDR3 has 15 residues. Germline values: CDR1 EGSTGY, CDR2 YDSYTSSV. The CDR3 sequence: CATWDYAAGDYKKLF. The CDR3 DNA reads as TGTGCCACCTGGGACTACGCCGCCGGGGATTATAAGAAACTCTTT.

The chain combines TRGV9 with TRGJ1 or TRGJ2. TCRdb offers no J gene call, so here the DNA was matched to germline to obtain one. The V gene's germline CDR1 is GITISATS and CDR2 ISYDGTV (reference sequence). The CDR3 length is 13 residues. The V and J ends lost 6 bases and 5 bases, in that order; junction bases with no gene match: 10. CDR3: CALWRYGNYKKLF. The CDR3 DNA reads TGTGCCTTGTGGAGGTATGGGAATTATAAGAAACTCTTT.

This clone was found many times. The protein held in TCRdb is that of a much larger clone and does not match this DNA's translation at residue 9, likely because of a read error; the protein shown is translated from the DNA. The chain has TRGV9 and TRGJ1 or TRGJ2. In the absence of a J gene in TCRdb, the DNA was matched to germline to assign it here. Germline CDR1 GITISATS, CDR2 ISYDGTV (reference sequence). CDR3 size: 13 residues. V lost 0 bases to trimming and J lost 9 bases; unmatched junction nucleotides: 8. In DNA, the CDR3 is TGTGCCTTGTGGGAGGTGCGGGATTGTAAGAAACTCTTT. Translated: CALWEVRDCKKLF.

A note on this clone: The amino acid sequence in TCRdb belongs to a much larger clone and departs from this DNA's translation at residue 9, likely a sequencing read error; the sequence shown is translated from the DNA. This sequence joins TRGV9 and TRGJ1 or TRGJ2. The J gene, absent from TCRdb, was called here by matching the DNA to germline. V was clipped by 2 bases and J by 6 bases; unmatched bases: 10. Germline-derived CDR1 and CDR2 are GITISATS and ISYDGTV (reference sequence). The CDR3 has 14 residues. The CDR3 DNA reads TGTGCCTTGTGGGAGGCGCCGTATTGTTATAAGAAACTCTTT. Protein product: CALWEAPYCYKKLF.

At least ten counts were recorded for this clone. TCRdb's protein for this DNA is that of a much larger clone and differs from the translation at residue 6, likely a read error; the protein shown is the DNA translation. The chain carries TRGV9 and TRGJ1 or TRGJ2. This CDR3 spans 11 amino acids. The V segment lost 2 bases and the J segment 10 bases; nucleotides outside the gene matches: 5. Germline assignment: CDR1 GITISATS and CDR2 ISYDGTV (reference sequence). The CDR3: CALWEGKKKLF. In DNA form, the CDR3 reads TGTGCCTTGTGGGAGGGTAAAAAGAAACTCTTT.

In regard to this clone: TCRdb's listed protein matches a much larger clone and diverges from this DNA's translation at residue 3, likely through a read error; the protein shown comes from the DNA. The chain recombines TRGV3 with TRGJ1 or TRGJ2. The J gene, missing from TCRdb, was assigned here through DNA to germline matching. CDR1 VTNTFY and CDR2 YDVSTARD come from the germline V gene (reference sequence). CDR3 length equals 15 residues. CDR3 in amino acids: CAAWDRRPIYYKKLF. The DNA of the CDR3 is TGTGCCGCCTGGGACAGGCGGCCAATTTATTATAAGAAACTCTTT.

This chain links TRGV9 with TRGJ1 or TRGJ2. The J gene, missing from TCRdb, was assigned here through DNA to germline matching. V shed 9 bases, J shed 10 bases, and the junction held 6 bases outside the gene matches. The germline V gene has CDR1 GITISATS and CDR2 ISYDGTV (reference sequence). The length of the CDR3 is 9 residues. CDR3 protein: CALGPKKLF. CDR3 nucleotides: TGTGCCTTGGGACCCAAGAAACTCTTT.

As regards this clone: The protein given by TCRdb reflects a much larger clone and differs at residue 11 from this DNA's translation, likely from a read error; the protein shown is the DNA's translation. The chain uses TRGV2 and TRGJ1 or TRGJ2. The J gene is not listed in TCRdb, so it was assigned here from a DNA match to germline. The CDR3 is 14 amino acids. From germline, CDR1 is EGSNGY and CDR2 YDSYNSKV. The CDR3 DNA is TGTGCCACCTGGGACGGTCCTAATTATTATAGGAAACTCTTT. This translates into CATWDGPNYYRKLF.

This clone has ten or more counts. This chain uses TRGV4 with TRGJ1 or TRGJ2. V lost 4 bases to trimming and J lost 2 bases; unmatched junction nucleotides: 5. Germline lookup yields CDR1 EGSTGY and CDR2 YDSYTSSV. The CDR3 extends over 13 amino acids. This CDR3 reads CATWEGDYYKKLF. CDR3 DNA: TGTGCCACCTGGGAAGGTGATTATTATAAGAAACTCTTT.

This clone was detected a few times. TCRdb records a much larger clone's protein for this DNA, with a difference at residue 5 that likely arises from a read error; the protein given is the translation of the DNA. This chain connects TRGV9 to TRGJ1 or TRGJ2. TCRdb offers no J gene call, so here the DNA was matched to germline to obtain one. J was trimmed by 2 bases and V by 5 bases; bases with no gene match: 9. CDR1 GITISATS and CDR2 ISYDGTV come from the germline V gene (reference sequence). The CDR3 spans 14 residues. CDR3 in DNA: TGTGCCTTGTGGGGGCCCTTTTATTATTATAAGAAACTCTTT. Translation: CALWGPFYYYKKLF.

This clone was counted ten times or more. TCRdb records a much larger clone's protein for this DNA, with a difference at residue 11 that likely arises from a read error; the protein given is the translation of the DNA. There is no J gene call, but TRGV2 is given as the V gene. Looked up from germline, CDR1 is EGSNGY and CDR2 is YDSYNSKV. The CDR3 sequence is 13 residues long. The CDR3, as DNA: TGTGCCACCTGGGACGGGAAGGGCGATAAGGAACTCTTT. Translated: CATWDGKGDKELF.

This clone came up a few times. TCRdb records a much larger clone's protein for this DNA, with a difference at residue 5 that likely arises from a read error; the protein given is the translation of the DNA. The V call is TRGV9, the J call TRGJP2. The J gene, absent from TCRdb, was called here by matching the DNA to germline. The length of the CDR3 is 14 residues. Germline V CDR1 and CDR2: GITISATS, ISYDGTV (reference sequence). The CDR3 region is CALWVVSSDWIKTF. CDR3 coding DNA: TGTGCCTTGTGGGTGGTGAGTAGTGATTGGATCAAGACGTTT.

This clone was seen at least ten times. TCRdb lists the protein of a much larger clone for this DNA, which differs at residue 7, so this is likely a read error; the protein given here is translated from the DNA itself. As DNA, the CDR3 is TGTGCCACCTGGGATGACTATTATTATAAGAAACTCTTT. This translates into CATWDDYYYKKLF. V is TRGV8 and J is TRGJ1 or TRGJ2. Here the J gene came from matching the DNA to germline, since TCRdb omits it. J gave up 2 bases and V 3 bases, and 4 bases lay outside the gene matches. Germline V lookup: CDR1 VENAVY, CDR2 YDSYNSRV. The CDR3 contains 13 residues.

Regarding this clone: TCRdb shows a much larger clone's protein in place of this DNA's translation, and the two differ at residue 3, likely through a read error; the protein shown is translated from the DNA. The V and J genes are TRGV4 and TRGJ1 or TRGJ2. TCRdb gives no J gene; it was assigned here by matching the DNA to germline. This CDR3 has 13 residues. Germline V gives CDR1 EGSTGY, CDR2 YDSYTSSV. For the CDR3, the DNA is TGTGCCATCTGGGTACTATATTATTATAAGAAACTCTTT. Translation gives CAIWVLYYYKKLF.

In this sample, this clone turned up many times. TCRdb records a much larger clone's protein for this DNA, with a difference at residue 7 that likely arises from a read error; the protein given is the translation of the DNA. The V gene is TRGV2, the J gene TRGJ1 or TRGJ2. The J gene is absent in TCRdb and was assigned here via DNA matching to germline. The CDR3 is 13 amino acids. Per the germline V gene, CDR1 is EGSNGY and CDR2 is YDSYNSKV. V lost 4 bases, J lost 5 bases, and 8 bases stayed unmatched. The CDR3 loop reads CATWEGKHYKKLF. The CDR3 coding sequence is TGTGCCACCTGGGAGGGGAAGCATTATAAGAAACTCTTT.

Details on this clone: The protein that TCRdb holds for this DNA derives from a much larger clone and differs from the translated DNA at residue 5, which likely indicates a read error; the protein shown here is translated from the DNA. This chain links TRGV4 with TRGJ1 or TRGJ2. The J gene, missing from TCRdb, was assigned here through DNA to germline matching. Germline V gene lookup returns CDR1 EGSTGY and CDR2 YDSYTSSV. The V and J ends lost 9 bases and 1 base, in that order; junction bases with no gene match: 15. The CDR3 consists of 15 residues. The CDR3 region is CATLKNSHNYYKKLF. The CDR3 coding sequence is TGTGCCACCCTCAAAAATTCACACAATTATTATAAGAAACTCTTT.

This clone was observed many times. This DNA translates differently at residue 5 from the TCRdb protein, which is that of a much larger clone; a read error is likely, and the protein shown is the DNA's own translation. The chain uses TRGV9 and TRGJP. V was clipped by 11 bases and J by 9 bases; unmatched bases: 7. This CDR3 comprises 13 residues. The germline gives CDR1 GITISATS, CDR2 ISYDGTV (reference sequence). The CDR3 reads CASGVLGKKIKVF. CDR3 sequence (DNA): TGTGCCTCAGGGGTGTTGGGCAAAAAAATCAAGGTATTT.

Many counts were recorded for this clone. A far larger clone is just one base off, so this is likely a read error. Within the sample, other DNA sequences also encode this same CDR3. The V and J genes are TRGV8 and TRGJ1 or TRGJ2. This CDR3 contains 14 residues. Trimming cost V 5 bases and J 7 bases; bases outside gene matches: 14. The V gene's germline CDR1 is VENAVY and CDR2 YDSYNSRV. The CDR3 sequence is CATWVLRVYYKKLF. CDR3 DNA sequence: TGTGCCACCTGGGTTCTGCGGGTCTACTATAAGAAACTCTTT.

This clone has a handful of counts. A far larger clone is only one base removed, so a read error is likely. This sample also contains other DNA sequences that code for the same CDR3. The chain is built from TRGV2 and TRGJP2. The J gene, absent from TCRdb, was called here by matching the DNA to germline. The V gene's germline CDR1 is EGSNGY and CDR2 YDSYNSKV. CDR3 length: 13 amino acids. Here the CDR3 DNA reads TGTGCCACCTGGAGTAGTAGCGATTGGATCAAGACGTTT. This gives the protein CATWSSSDWIKTF.

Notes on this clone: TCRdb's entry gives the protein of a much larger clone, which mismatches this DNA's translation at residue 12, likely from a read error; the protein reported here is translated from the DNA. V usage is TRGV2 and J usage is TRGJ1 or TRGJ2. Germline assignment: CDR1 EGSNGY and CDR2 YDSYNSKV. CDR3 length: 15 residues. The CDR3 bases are TGTGCCACCTGGGACGGGCCGCGCCATTATTATAATAAACTCTTT. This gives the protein CATWDGPRHYYNKLF.

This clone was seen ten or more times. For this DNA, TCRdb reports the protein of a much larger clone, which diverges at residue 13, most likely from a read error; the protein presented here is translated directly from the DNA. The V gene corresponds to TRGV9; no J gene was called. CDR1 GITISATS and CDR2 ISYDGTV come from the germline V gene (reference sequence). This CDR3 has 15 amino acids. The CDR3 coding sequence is TGTGCCTTGTGGGAGGTGACCTCCGGCAAAAAAATCGAGGTATTT. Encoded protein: CALWEVTSGKKIEVF.

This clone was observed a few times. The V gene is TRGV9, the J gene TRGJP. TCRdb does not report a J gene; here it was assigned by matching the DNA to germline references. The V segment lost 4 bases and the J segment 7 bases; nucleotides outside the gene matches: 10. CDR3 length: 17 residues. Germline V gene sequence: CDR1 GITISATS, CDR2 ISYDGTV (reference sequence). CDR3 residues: CALWDPAWELGKKIKVF. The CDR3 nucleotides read TGTGCCTTGTGGGACCCTGCGTGGGAGTTGGGCAAAAAAATCAAGGTATTT.

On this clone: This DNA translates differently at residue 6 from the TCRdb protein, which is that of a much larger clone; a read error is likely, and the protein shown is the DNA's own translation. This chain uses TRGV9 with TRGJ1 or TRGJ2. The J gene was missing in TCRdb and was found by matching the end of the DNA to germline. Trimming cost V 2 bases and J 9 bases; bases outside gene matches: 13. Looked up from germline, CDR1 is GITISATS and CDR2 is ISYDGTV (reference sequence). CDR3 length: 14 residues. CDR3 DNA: TGTGCCTTGTGGGAGGCGCATTTGGGGGCTAAGAAACTCTTT. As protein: CALWEAHLGAKKLF.

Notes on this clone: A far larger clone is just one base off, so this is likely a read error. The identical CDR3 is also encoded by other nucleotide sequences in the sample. This CDR3 is CATWDRSQKLF. In DNA, the CDR3 is TGTGCCACTTGGGATAGGTCGCAGAAACTCTTT. The V and J genes are TRGV8 and TRGJ1 or TRGJ2. No J gene was available from TCRdb, and it was assigned here by a germline match of the DNA. The germline V gene encodes CDR1 VENAVY and CDR2 YDSYNSRV. CDR3 length: 11 residues.

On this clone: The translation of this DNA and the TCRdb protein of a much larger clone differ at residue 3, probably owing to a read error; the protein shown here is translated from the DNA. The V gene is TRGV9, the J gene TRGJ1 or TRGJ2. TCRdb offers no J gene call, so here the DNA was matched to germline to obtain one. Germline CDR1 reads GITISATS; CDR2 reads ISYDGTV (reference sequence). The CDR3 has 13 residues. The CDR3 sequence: CASWEVRGDKKLF. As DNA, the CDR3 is TGTGCCTCGTGGGAGGTCCGCGGGGATAAGAAACTCTTT.

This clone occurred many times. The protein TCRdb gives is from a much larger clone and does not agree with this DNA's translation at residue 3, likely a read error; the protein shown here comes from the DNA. CDR3 amino acids: CAAWDDNYYKKLF. CDR3 sequence (DNA): TGTGCCGCCTGGGATGACAATTATTATAAGAAACTCTTT. The genes are TRGV8 and TRGJ1 or TRGJ2. The CDR3 length is 13 residues. Germline CDR1 reads VENAVY; CDR2 reads YDSYNSRV.